Listed below are T cell receptor beta chains from one sample, sequenced in a study of a mutant IDH1 vaccine in newly diagnosed glioma. TCRdb's copy holds only in-frame clones and misses some; the assay was immunoSEQ multiplex PCR. There are over 75,000 clones in the sample; about 90% occur only once, and roughly 0.54% lies in the top ten. Sequenced material: PBMCs, taken from a glioma patient treated with radiotherapy, temozolomide or both. The receptors derive from a woman between 45 and 65 years old with glioma. CDR3s include the opening cysteine and the closing phenylalanine or tryptophan. A D gene is named only where the DNA matches it firmly. Expanded clones are given a class, and other clones once, few, many or no size at all.

TRBV10-1	TRBD2	TRBJ2-1	once	CASSLEAGVAYNEQFF	TGCGCCAGCAGTCTCGAAGCGGGAGTGGCCTACAATGAGCAGTTCTTC
TRBV13	.	TRBJ2-1	.	CASSLAGAYNEQFF	TGTGCCAGCAGCTTAGCGGGAGCGTACAATGAGCAGTTCTTC
TRBV5-1	.	TRBJ2-2	.	CASSLLPGSIGELFF	TGCGCCAGCAGCTTGCTCCCAGGGTCGATCGGGGAGCTGTTTTTT
TRBV7-8	TRBD2	TRBJ2-1	.	CASSQGLAGVYEQFF	TGTGCCAGCAGCCAGGGACTAGCGGGAGTCTATGAGCAGTTCTTC
TRBV27	.	TRBJ2-7	.	CASSLLRSYEQYF	TGTGCCAGCAGTTTACTCCGCTCCTACGAGCAGTACTTC
TRBV6-1	TRBD2	TRBJ2-7	.	CASTAGGSSYEQYF	TGTGCCAGCACCGCCGGGGGGAGCTCCTACGAGCAGTACTTC
TRBV7-3	TRBD2	TRBJ2-1	.	CASSSAGARYNEQFF	TGTGCCAGCAGCTCAGCGGGAGCTCGCTACAATGAGCAGTTCTTC
TRBV6-5	TRBD1	TRBJ1-2	.	CASSRTGAHYGYTF	TGTGCCAGCAGTAGGACAGGAGCACACTATGGCTACACCTTC
TRBV18	TRBD1	TRBJ1-2	.	CASSPLGTAELNYGYTF	TGTGCCAGCTCACCACTGGGGACAGCCGAATTAAACTATGGCTACACCTTC
TRBV7-9	.	TRBJ2-7	.	CASSFVDGSSYEQYF	TGTGCCAGCAGCTTTGTCGACGGGAGTTCCTACGAGCAGTACTTC
TRBV28	.	TRBJ2-7	.	CASTPMGPQGSYEQYF	TGTGCCAGCACCCCTATGGGTCCCCAGGGCTCCTACGAGCAGTACTTC
TRBV9	.	TRBJ1-2	.	CASRGYLNYGYTF	TGTGCCAGCAGAGGATACCTTAACTATGGCTACACCTTC
TRBV28	.	TRBJ2-5	once	CASIKGQGSIQYF	TGTGCCAGCATCAAGGGGCAGGGGTCAATCCAGTACTTC
TRBV27	TRBD2	TRBJ2-1	.	CASRSGGAKDEQFF	TGTGCCAGCAGATCCGGGGGGGCAAAGGATGAGCAGTTCTTC